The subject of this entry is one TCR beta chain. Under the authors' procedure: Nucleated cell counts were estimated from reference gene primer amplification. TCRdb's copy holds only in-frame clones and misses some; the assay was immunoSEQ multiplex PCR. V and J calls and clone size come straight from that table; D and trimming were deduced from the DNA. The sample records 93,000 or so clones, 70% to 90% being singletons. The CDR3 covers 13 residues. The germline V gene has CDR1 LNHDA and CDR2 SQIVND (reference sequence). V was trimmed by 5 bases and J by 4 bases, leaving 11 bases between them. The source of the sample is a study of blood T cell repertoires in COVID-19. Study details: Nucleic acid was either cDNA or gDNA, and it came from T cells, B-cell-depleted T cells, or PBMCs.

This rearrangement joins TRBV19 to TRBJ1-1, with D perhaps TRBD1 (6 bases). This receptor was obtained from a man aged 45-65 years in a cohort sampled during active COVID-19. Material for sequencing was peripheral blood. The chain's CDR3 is CASSARGATEAFF. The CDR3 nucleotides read TGTGCCAGTAGTGCCCGGGGGGCCACTGAAGCTTTCTTT. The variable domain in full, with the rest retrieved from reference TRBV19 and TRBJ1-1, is DGGITQSPKYLFRKEGQNVTLSCEQNLNHDAMYWYRQDPGQGLRLIYYSQIVNDFQKGDIAEGYSVSREKKESFPLTVTSAQKNPTAFYLCASSARGATEAFFGQGTRLTVV.